The sequence of this T cell receptor (beta chain) was determined in a study of shared clonotypes between healthy human individuals. General study results and limits: Around 5% of naive CD4 clonotypes were common to a few donors. In the sorted subsets, rarefaction showed sequencing was incomplete despite large depth.

About this clone itself: Its antigen is not identified.

Trimming took off 1 base at V and 4 bases at J, with 14 bases between the two ends. This CDR3 is 17 amino acids long. Germline loops: CDR1 MNHNS, CDR2 SASEGT. Assay: immunoSEQ multiplex PCR; the TCRdb copy retains only in-frame clones and omits some. The sample includes just over 2,000,000 clones, 85% to 95% seen only once; the top ten take 0.13%. Sequences were obtained from naive CD4+ T cells sorted from blood. The subset was: CD45RA+ positively selected. This clonotype was sampled from a man aged 18 to 30 in good health. The chain joins TRBV6-1 to TRBJ1-6; the D gene is possibly TRBD1 (6 bases). The CDR3 DNA is TGTGCCAGCAGTGAAGACTCGGGGGGCATGTATAATTCACCCCTCCACTTT. Amino acid sequence: CASSEDSGGMYNSPLHF.